The next 31 T cell receptor beta chains were all read from a single sample in a study of shared clonotypes between healthy human individuals. Sequencing was performed with immunoSEQ multiplex PCR; in TCRdb, only in-frame clones are kept and a portion is missing. The sample consists of over 400,000 clones, more than 75% of them appearing once. Source material: PBMCs. These receptors came from a woman in her 40s in good health. Some clones in this sample may be carry-over from other donors' samples.

This clone was counted at least ten times. The chain employs TRBV2 and TRBJ2-5; 8 nucleotides line up with TRBD2. The CDR3 is 14 residues long. J lost 5 bases, V lost 5 bases, and 7 bases had no gene match. The germline V gene has CDR1 SNHLY and CDR2 FYNNEI. The CDR3 loop reads CASSRQRERETQYF. As DNA, the CDR3 is TGTGCCAGCAGTCGGCAGCGGGAGCGCGAGACCCAGTACTTC.

This sequence joins TRBV28 and TRBJ2-7; the match to TRBD2 covers 7 bases. V dropped 9 bases and J dropped 3; count of bases not matched to a gene: 8. CDR3 size: 13 residues. Germline values: CDR1 MDHEN, CDR2 SYDVKM. Here the CDR3 DNA reads TGTGCCAGTACCTCTAGCGGATACTACGAGCAGTACTTC. Protein: CASTSSGYYEQYF.

J is TRBJ2-1 and V is TRBV6-1, with D tentatively TRBD2 (5 bases). The CDR3 length is 12 residues. V was trimmed by 6 bases and J by 7 bases, leaving 10 bases between them. Germline lookup yields CDR1 MNHNS and CDR2 SASEGT. Written as DNA, the CDR3 is TGTGCCAGCAGGTATACTAGAAATGAGCAGTTCTTC. It codes for CASRYTRNEQFF.

V and J are TRBV18 and TRBJ1-3; unclear D gene. The CDR3 totals 16 residues. Germline CDR1 reads KGHSH; CDR2 reads LQKENI. V gave up 6 bases and J gave up 2 bases, with 17 bases separating them. The CDR3 here is CASSHDLARTGNTIYF. In DNA, the CDR3 is TGTGCCAGCTCCCACGATTTAGCCAGAACTGGAAACACCATATATTTT.

This clone has only one observation. The chain joins TRBV19 to TRBJ2-5, with 14 bases that match TRBD2. V trimming: 5 bases; J trimming: 5 bases; junction bases outside the gene matches: 10. The germline CDR1 and CDR2 sequences are LNHDA and SQIVND (reference sequence). This CDR3 region has 17 residues. The CDR3 region is CASSPGTSGSYGETQYF. In DNA form, the CDR3 reads TGTGCCAGTAGTCCCGGGACTAGCGGGAGCTACGGGGAGACCCAGTACTTC.

The chain joins TRBV7-9 to TRBJ2-7, with a tentative D call TRBD2 (5 bases). The CDR3 has 13 residues. Germline V gene sequence: CDR1 SEHNR, CDR2 FQNEAQ (reference sequence). V was shortened by 3 bases and J by 1 base, with 7 bases between the two germline ends. The CDR3 region is CASSLERSYEQYF. In DNA, the CDR3 is TGTGCCAGCAGCTTGGAGCGGTCCTACGAGCAGTACTTC.

The chain carries TRBV15 and TRBJ2-1, with 14 bases identical to TRBD2. This CDR3 is built from 15 residues. The trim removed 6 bases at V and 8 bases at J, leaving 6 bases unmatched. Looked up from germline, CDR1 is LNHNV and CDR2 is YYDKDF (reference sequence). The CDR3 DNA follows: TGTGCCACCAGGAAGCCGGGACTAGCGGGAGATGAGCAGTTCTTC. Its protein product is CATRKPGLAGDEQFF. Together with reference TRBV15 and TRBJ2-1, the CDR3 gives the full variable domain: DAMVIQNPRYQVTQFGKPVTLSCSQTLNHNVMYWYQQKSSQAPKLLFHYYDKDFNNEADTPDNFQSRRPNTSFCFLDIRSPGLGDTAMYLCATRKPGLAGDEQFFGPGTRLTVL.

The rearrangement uses TRBV6-5 and TRBJ2-1; D assignment may be TRBD1 or TRBD2 (6 bases each). Germline loops: CDR1 MNHEY, CDR2 SVGAGI. The V end was cut by 2 bases, the J end by 3 bases, with 14 bases between. The CDR3 length is 16 residues. CDR3 in amino acids: CASSYEGGARYNEQFF. In DNA form, the CDR3 reads TGTGCCAGCAGTTACGAGGGGGGAGCTCGCTACAATGAGCAGTTCTTC.

The chain couples TRBV7-9 to TRBJ2-3, with 9 positions matching TRBD2. The germline CDR1 and CDR2 sequences are SEHNR and FQNEAQ (reference sequence). J lost 6 bases, V lost 5 bases, and 9 bases had no gene match. The CDR3 has 15 amino acids. The CDR3 region has the DNA TGTGCCAGCAGCCCTCGGGTAGCGGGAGTGGATACGCAGTATTTT. Translation: CASSPRVAGVDTQYF.

The genes are TRBV5-1 and TRBJ2-5, with 8 bases aligning to TRBD2. Trimming took 5 bases from V and 2 from J; bases not matched to a gene: 11. Germline CDR1 is SGHRS and CDR2 is YFSETQ. The CDR3 is made up of 16 amino acids. CDR3 sequence (DNA): TGCGCCAGCAGGCTCGAGGGGAGCGGGGGACAAGAGACCCAGTACTTC. It yields the protein CASRLEGSGGQETQYF.

V usage is TRBV30 and J usage is TRBJ1-1, with D maybe TRBD1 (5 bases). In germline, CDR1 is GTSNPN, CDR2 SVGIG (reference sequence). Trimming pared 3 bases from V and 7 bases from J, leaving 9 bases between. CDR3 length: 11 residues. DNA of the CDR3: TGTGCCTGGAGACAGGATTTTGAAGCTTTCTTT. Amino acid sequence: CAWRQDFEAFF.

This chain connects TRBV13 to TRBJ2-1, with D possibly called TRBD1 or TRBD2 (6 bases each). This CDR3 comprises 15 residues. V was clipped by 1 base and J by 5 bases, with 12 bases between them. Germline values: CDR1 PRHDT, CDR2 FYEKMQ (reference sequence). CDR3 sequence (DNA): TGTGCCAGCAGCTTAGACGCAGGGGAGGACAATGAGCAGTTCTTC. This codes for CASSLDAGEDNEQFF.

The genes are TRBV10-3 and TRBJ2-7, with D perhaps given as TRBD1 or TRBD2 (5 bases each). Trimming removed 8 bases from V and 3 bases from J, with 14 bases in between. CDR3 size: 13 residues. Germline lookup yields CDR1 ENHRY and CDR2 SYGVKD. The CDR3 sequence is CAISGTQNYEQYF. DNA of the CDR3: TGTGCCATCTCCGGGACGCAAAACTACGAGCAGTACTTC.

In the case of this clone: A far larger clone lies a single base away; this is likely a read error. Other DNA sequences of this sample code for an identical CDR3. This sequence joins TRBV21-1 and TRBJ1-1. TRBV21-1 is a listed pseudogene. This CDR3 has 13 residues. CDR3 sequence (DNA): TGTGCCAGTAGCAAAGTTGACAACACTGAAGCTTTCTTT. It codes for CASSKVDNTEAFF.

This clone was counted once. This CDR3 is also generated by other DNA sequences in the sample. This rearrangement joins TRBV5-1 to TRBJ2-3, with 7 bases identical to TRBD2. In germline, CDR1 is SGHRS, CDR2 YFSETQ. The V segment lost 0 bases and the J segment 1 base; nucleotides outside the gene matches: 5. This CDR3 spans 16 amino acids. The CDR3 bases are TGCGCCAGCAGCTTGGGCGGGAGAGGGGGCACAGATACGCAGTATTTT. Protein product: CASSLGGRGGTDTQYF.

The CDR3 DNA reads as TGTGCCAGCAGGGGGGAGACCGACATGAACACTGAAGCTTTCTTT. It translates to CASRGETDMNTEAFF. The chain employs TRBV2 and TRBJ1-1; tentative D call: TRBD1 (5 bases). V shed 6 bases and J shed 0 bases, with 14 bases lying between them. This CDR3 region has 15 residues. Germline V CDR1 and CDR2: SNHLY, FYNNEI.

As regards this clone: A read error may account for a junction end that differs from germline. This sequence joins TRBV11-2 and TRBJ2-7, with TRBD2 matching over 11 bases. Germline V gene sequence: CDR1 SGHAT, CDR2 FQNNGV. This CDR3 comprises 13 residues. The CDR3 coding sequence is TGTGCCAGCAGCACCCTAGCGGGAGGAGTATCGGGCTTC. It codes for CASSTLAGGVSGF.

The rearrangement uses TRBV6-6 and TRBJ2-2, with D maybe TRBD1 (6 bases). Germline CDR1 reads MNHNY; CDR2 reads SVGAGI (reference sequence). The CDR3 covers 15 residues. Trimming left V 2 bases short and J 5 bases short, with 12 bases between. DNA of the CDR3: TGTGCCAGCAGTTACCAGGGGTGGAAAACCGGGGAGCTGTTTTTT. It is translated as CASSYQGWKTGELFF.

The chain carries TRBV19 and TRBJ2-5, with D possibly being TRBD1 (5 bases). The length of the CDR3 is 14 residues. The germline V and J ends were trimmed by 2 bases and 4 bases, with 11 bases remaining between them. The germline CDR1 and CDR2 sequences are LNHDA and SQIVND (reference sequence). CDR3 nucleotide sequence: TGTGCCAGTAGTATAATGGACACAGGAGAGACCCAGTACTTC. Translation gives CASSIMDTGETQYF.

With respect to this clone: The sample has other DNA sequences that encode this CDR3 too. V and J are TRBV4-1 and TRBJ1-2; D uncertain. V gave up 1 base and J gave up 4 bases, with 7 bases separating them. This CDR3 is built from 13 residues. The germline CDR1 and CDR2 sequences are MGHRA and YSYEKL. The CDR3 DNA is TGCGCCAGCAGCCAAGGTGGGAGCTATGGCTACACCTTC. It specifies CASSQGGSYGYTF.

The chain joins TRBV5-4 to TRBJ2-3, with TRBD2 as a possible D gene (5 bases). Looked up from germline, CDR1 is SGHNT and CDR2 is YYREEE (reference sequence). CDR3 length: 15 residues. Between the trimmed V and J ends, which lost 0 bases and 1 base, there was a span of 9 bases. The CDR3 DNA follows: TGTGCCAGCAGCTTGGAGCGGCCCGGCACAGATACGCAGTATTTT. The encoded protein is CASSLERPGTDTQYF.

This chain links TRBV19 with TRBJ1-5, with 12 bases aligning to TRBD1. This CDR3 has 18 residues. CDR1 and CDR2 from the germline V gene are LNHDA and SQIVND (reference sequence). Losses at the gene ends were 3 bases for V and 7 bases for J; bases not matched to a gene: 13. CDR3 loop: CASSIRGQGAKRTQPQHF. CDR3 nucleotides: TGTGCCAGTAGTATTCGGGGACAGGGGGCGAAGCGGACCCAGCCCCAGCATTTT. Variable domain in full (rest from reference TRBV19 and TRBJ1-5): DGGITQSPKYLFRKEGQNVTLSCEQNLNHDAMYWYRQDPGQGLRLIYYSQIVNDFQKGDIAEGYSVSREKKESFPLTVTSAQKNPTAFYLCASSIRGQGAKRTQPQHFGDGTRLSIL.

This chain uses TRBV11-3 with TRBJ1-1, with D possibly matching TRBD1 (5 bases). V lost 3 bases to trimming and J lost 5 bases, with 7 bases between them. From germline, CDR1 is SGHNT and CDR2 YENEEA. The CDR3 is 12 amino acids. DNA for the CDR3: TGTGCCAGCAGCTTCGGGGGTACTGAAGCTTTCTTT. Protein: CASSFGGTEAFF.

This chain uses TRBV9 with TRBJ2-5; D may be TRBD1 or TRBD2 (6 bases each). The CDR3 is made up of 16 amino acids. Germline loops: CDR1 SGDLS, CDR2 YYNGEE. Trimming took 3 bases from V and 5 from J, leaving 20 bases between them. CDR3 sequence reads: CASSAGGVGSGETQYF. CDR3 bases: TGTGCCAGCAGCGCCGGGGGCGTGGGGAGCGGGGAGACCCAGTACTTC.

The sample holds one count of this clone. This chain joins TRBV14 and TRBJ2-1, with 7 bases aligning to TRBD2. Trimming took 5 bases from V and 0 from J; bases not matched to a gene: 13. Germline V CDR1 and CDR2: SGHDN, FVKESK. This CDR3 has 18 amino acids. Here the CDR3 DNA reads TGTGCCAGCAGCACCCCACGGCTAGCGGAAAGCTCCTACAATGAGCAGTTCTTC. Protein sequence: CASSTPRLAESSYNEQFF.

The chain joins TRBV18 to TRBJ2-5, with D perhaps matching TRBD1 or TRBD2 (5 bases each). Germline V lookup: CDR1 KGHSH, CDR2 LQKENI. V lost 2 bases and J lost 5, with 12 bases in between. The CDR3 runs 14 residues. The CDR3 reads CASSPGRREETQYF. The DNA for the CDR3 is TGTGCCAGCTCACCAGGGCGCAGGGAGGAGACCCAGTACTTC. The whole variable domain, remainder taken from reference TRBV18 and TRBJ2-5, is NAGVMQNPRHLVRRRGQEARLRCSPMKGHSHVYWYRQLPEEGLKFMVYLQKENIIDESGMPKERFSAEFPKEGPSILRIQQVVRGDSAAYFCASSPGRREETQYFGPGTRLLVL.

This clone turned up a few times. The chain has TRBV7-8 and TRBJ1-2, with 7 nucleotides matching TRBD1. J was trimmed by 2 bases and V by 1 base; bases with no gene match: 1. CDR3 length: 14 residues. Per the germline V gene, CDR1 is SGHVS and CDR2 is FQNEAQ. The CDR3 spells CASSLDRGNYGYTF. For the CDR3, the DNA is TGTGCCAGCAGCTTAGACAGGGGAAACTATGGCTACACCTTC. The full variable domain, its missing parts supplied by reference TRBV7-8 and TRBJ1-2, is GAGVSQSPRYKVAKRGQDVALRCDPISGHVSLFWYQQALGQGPEFLTYFQNEAQLDKSGLPSDRFFAERPEGSVSTLKIQRTQQEDSAVYLCASSLDRGNYGYTFGSGTRLTVV.

The chain has TRBV6-1 and TRBJ2-3, with 7 bases lining up with TRBD2. The CDR3 loop spans 17 amino acids. CDR1 and CDR2 (germline): MNHNS, SASEGT. Trimming took 3 bases from V and 5 from J; bases not matched to a gene: 14. CDR3 sequence (DNA): TGTGCCAGCAGTGATAGGTCCCGGGAGGCGCGGAGAGATACGCAGTATTTT. Its protein product is CASSDRSREARRDTQYF.

As DNA, the CDR3 is TGTGCCACCAACAGGGGTGGCTATGGCTACACCTTC. Protein product: CATNRGGYGYTF. The V call is TRBV15, the J call TRBJ1-2; 7 bases map to TRBD1. The CDR3 length is 12 residues. Trimming at V came to 7 bases and at J to 4 bases, leaving 3 bases not matched to a gene. The V gene's germline CDR1 is LNHNV and CDR2 YYDKDF (reference sequence).

This clone was counted once. V is TRBV6-1 and J is TRBJ2-3; D may be TRBD1 or TRBD2 (5 bases each). Between the trimmed V and J ends, which lost 6 bases and 10 bases, there was a span of 17 bases. The CDR3 has 13 residues. Germline CDR1 MNHNS, CDR2 SASEGT. The CDR3 DNA follows: TGTGCCAGCAGACAGGAGGCCCTAGGGTCGCAGTATTTT. Its protein is CASRQEALGSQYF.

The sample holds one count of this clone. This chain connects TRBV30 to TRBJ2-3, with 8 nucleotides matching TRBD1. Germline values: CDR1 GTSNPN, CDR2 SVGIG (reference sequence). CDR3 length equals 13 residues. The V segment lost 8 bases and the J segment 2 bases; nucleotides outside the gene matches: 6. In nucleotides, the CDR3 is TGTGCCCATAGACAGGGGTACACAGATACGCAGTATTTT. Its protein is CAHRQGYTDTQYF.